This T cell receptor beta chain originates from a study of T cells in Graves' hyperthyroidism and ophthalmopathy. This clonotype was observed a few times. Its antigen is still unknown. General study results and limits: Most thyroid-expanded clonotypes above 0.001 were also found in blood. The model's output predicted ophthalmopathy at a median of roughly 6 months prior to onset.

The germline V gene encodes CDR1 LGHNA and CDR2 YNFKEQ. The CDR3 is made up of 14 amino acids. Trimming pared 0 bases from V and 6 bases from J, leaving 9 bases between. Clinicians diagnosed patients from clinical symptoms, serum thyroxine and TRAb, thyroid ultrasound and orbital computed tomography. Authors of the study amplified TCR beta CDR3 regions from RNA transcripts. A set of HTBI primers served as the primers for a first-round RT-PCR of the TCR CDR3. TCRdb processed the multiplex PCR reads anew with MiXCR; each CDR3 protein has one entry. The table lists some 440,000 distinct CDR3 sequences, around 16% of them singletons, with 7.7% in the top ten.

The clonotype comes from a woman under 30 with Graves' hyperthyroidism. The chain joins TRBV4-2 to TRBJ2-1, with D unclear. Sequenced input: blood. In nucleotides, the CDR3 is TGTGCCAGCAGCCAAGAAGGAAGGTTCAATGAGCAGTTCTTC. Its translation is CASSQEGRFNEQFF.